This passage covers 9 T cell receptor beta chains from one sample sequenced in a study of T cells after yellow fever vaccination. One entry per CDR3 protein results from TCRdb running MiXCR on the 5' RACE reads. This sample has about 340,000 distinct CDR3 sequences, with about 12% found just once. The sequences come from CD4+ T cells sorted from PBMCs, collected 15 days after the yellow fever booster vaccination. These receptors were collected from a man aged 18 to 30 who received the YFV17D yellow fever vaccine.

The CDR3 DNA sequence: TGTGCCTGGAGTGTACGAGACGAGGAGACCCAGTACTTC. Translated: CAWSVRDEETQYF. The J gene is TRBJ2-5, the V gene TRBV30; D unclear. In germline, CDR1 is GTSNPN, CDR2 SVGIG (reference sequence). The CDR3 loop spans 13 amino acids. V lost 0 bases to trimming and J lost 5 bases, with 10 bases between them.

This sequence joins TRBV6-5 and TRBJ2-4; D is unresolved. Trimming took off 2 bases at V and 0 bases at J, with 11 bases between the two ends. Germline CDR1 and CDR2: MNHEY and SVGAGI. CDR3 length: 16 residues. The CDR3 is CASSYGWASAKNIQYF. CDR3 coding DNA: TGTGCCAGCAGTTACGGGTGGGCCTCAGCCAAAAACATTCAGTACTTC.

Ten or more counts support this clonotype. The J gene is TRBJ2-4, the V gene TRBV15; D perhaps matches TRBD2 (6 bases). CDR1 LNHNV and CDR2 YYDKDF come from the germline V gene (reference sequence). The CDR3 runs to 12 residues. Trimming cost V 8 bases and J 7 bases, with 12 bases left between them. As DNA, the CDR3 is TGTGCCACCTCCCGGGACTGGAACATTCAGTACTTC. Residues: CATSRDWNIQYF.

By share, this clonotype counts as medium-sized. The chain employs TRBV20-1 and TRBJ1-1, with no clear D. Per germline, CDR1 DFQATT and CDR2 SNEGSKA (reference sequence). This CDR3 contains 13 residues. V lost 6 bases and J lost 1, with 12 bases in between. CDR3 region: CSAPSVANTEAFF. Written as DNA, the CDR3 is TGCAGTGCCCCCAGTGTGGCGAACACTGAAGCTTTCTTT.

There are a few counts of this clonotype. The chain employs TRBV7-2 and TRBJ2-3; D tentatively reads TRBD1 or TRBD2 (6 bases each). Trimming removed 5 bases from V and 4 bases from J, with 19 bases in between. CDR1 and CDR2 from the germline V gene are SGHTA and FQGNSA. This CDR3 comprises 16 residues. The CDR3 is CASSLSLLRGPDTQYF. The DNA for the CDR3 is TGTGCCAGCAGCCTTAGCCTACTCCGGGGGCCAGATACGCAGTATTTT.

This clonotype has just a few counts. The rearrangement links TRBV9 to TRBJ1-3; maybe TRBD1 (6 bases). CDR3 size: 14 residues. Trimming took 4 bases from V and 4 from J, leaving 12 bases between them. From germline, CDR1 is SGDLS and CDR2 YYNGEE. The CDR3 region is CASSFNQGGNTIYF. CDR3 nucleotide sequence: TGTGCCAGCAGCTTTAATCAGGGGGGAAACACCATATATTTT.

The chain recombines TRBV7-3 with TRBJ1-2; D not certain. V lost 0 bases and J lost 0, with 8 bases in between. The length of the CDR3 is 15 residues. Germline CDR1 is SGHTA and CDR2 is FQGTGA. CDR3 nucleotide sequence: TGTGCCAGCAGCTTAACAGGACCGACTAACTATGGCTACACCTTC. Protein sequence: CASSLTGPTNYGYTF. Filled out from reference TRBV7-3 and TRBJ1-2, the complete variable domain reads GAGVSQTPSNKVTEKGKYVELRCDPISGHTALYWYRQSLGQGPEFLIYFQGTGAADDSGLPNDRFFAVRPEGSVSTLKIQRTERGDSAVYLCASSLTGPTNYGYTFGSGTRLTVV.

A few counts support this clonotype. The gene calls are TRBV21-1 and TRBJ1-6; the table calls TRBD1, which could not be checked here. TRBV21-1 is given as a pseudogene. The CDR3 loop spans 15 amino acids. The CDR3 region has the DNA TGTGCCAGCAGCTCGCCGACAGGGGGAAATTCACCCCTCCACTTT. It translates to CASSSPTGGNSPLHF.

The sample holds a few counts of this clonotype. The CDR3 protein is CASSRRQGSRETQYF. The CDR3 DNA reads TGTGCCAGCAGCCGAAGACAGGGGTCTCGAGAGACCCAGTACTTC. The V and J genes are TRBV7-3 and TRBJ2-5; 8 nucleotides line up with TRBD1. The J segment lost 4 bases and the V segment lost 5 bases, leaving 9 bases of the junction unmatched. The CDR3 is 15 residues long. From germline, CDR1 is SGHTA and CDR2 FQGTGA.